These 8 T cell receptor beta chains share one sample of origin, sequenced in a study of T cells in Graves' hyperthyroidism and ophthalmopathy. TCR beta CDR3 regions were amplified from RNA transcripts. A set of HTBI primers served as the primers for a first-round RT-PCR of the TCR CDR3. TCRdb analysed the multiplex PCR reads with MiXCR anew, one entry per CDR3 protein. The repertoire holds 340,000 or so distinct CDR3 sequences, with approximately 16% as singletons. Sequencing input: blood. The receptors come from a man younger than 40 with Graves' hyperthyroidism.

This clonotype is deemed medium-sized. V gene TRBV28 combines with J gene TRBJ2-1, with D possibly being TRBD1 (6 bases). This CDR3 is built from 15 residues. Trimming cost V 1 base and J 2 bases, with 9 bases left between them. CDR1 is MDHEN and CDR2 is SYDVKM in the germline V gene. The CDR3 is CASSLYGTTYNEQFF. In DNA form, the CDR3 reads TGTGCCAGCAGTTTATATGGGACAACCTACAATGAGCAGTTCTTC. The full variable domain, rest sourced from reference TRBV28 and TRBJ2-1, is DVKVTQSSRYLVKRTGEKVFLECVQDMDHENMFWYRQDPGLGLRLIYFSYDVKMKEKGDIPEGYSVSREKKERFSLILESASTNQTSMYLCASSLYGTTYNEQFFGPGTRLTVL.

This clonotype was recorded at least ten times. The genes are TRBV20-1 and TRBJ2-7; 8 positions match TRBD2. V shed 6 bases and J 0 bases; nucleotides not matched to a gene: 7. The CDR3 loop spans 14 amino acids. Germline lookup yields CDR1 DFQATT and CDR2 SNEGSKA (reference sequence). The CDR3 sequence is CSAGGSGVSYEQYF. The CDR3 coding sequence is TGCAGTGCAGGGGGTAGCGGGGTCTCCTACGAGCAGTACTTC.

This clonotype was observed many times. The genes are TRBV11-2 and TRBJ2-5; the D gene is possibly TRBD2 (5 bases). Between the trimmed V and J ends, which lost 1 base and 5 bases, there was a span of 8 bases. This CDR3 is 13 amino acids long. Germline V gene data show CDR1 as SGHAT and CDR2 as FQNNGV. CDR3 bases: TGTGCCAGCAGCTTAGCTCGAGGGGAGACCCAGTACTTC. Protein sequence: CASSLARGETQYF.

The table lists this clonotype with many counts. J is TRBJ1-5 and V is TRBV28; perhaps TRBD1 as D (5 bases). The CDR3 loop spans 14 amino acids. Trimming pared 7 bases from V and 5 bases from J, leaving 15 bases between. Germline V CDR1 and CDR2: MDHEN, SYDVKM. CDR3 protein: CASMEGSWDQPQHF. The CDR3 nucleotides are TGTGCCAGCATGGAGGGGTCATGGGATCAGCCCCAGCATTTT. The full variable domain, in which reference TRBV28 and TRBJ1-5 provide the parts outside the CDR3, is DVKVTQSSRYLVKRTGEKVFLECVQDMDHENMFWYRQDPGLGLRLIYFSYDVKMKEKGDIPEGYSVSREKKERFSLILESASTNQTSMYLCASMEGSWDQPQHFGDGTRLSIL.

The V call is TRBV20-1, the J call TRBJ2-7, with D perhaps being TRBD1 or TRBD2 (5 bases each). The V and J ends lost 1 base and 0 bases respectively, with 7 bases between them. CDR1 and CDR2 (germline): DFQATT, SNEGSKA (reference sequence). The CDR3 length is 13 residues. CDR3 in amino acids: CSARGDGSYEQYF. The DNA of the CDR3 is TGCAGTGCTAGAGGGGACGGCTCCTACGAGCAGTACTTC.

The table lists this clonotype with many counts. The DNA of the CDR3 is TGTGCCAGCAATCGGGACGTAGGAACTGAAGCTTTCTTT. Its translation: CASNRDVGTEAFF. This chain joins TRBV6-1 and TRBJ1-1; maybe TRBD1 (5 bases). Germline values: CDR1 MNHNS, CDR2 SASEGT. The CDR3 covers 13 residues. Trimming removed 7 bases at V and 5 bases at J, with 14 bases between.

The chain couples TRBV25-1 to TRBJ2-1, with TRBD2 identical over 10 bases. The CDR3 loop spans 17 amino acids. The V segment lost 2 bases and the J segment 4 bases; nucleotides outside the gene matches: 8. Germline V gene lookup returns CDR1 MGHDK and CDR2 SYGVNS. The CDR3 loop is CASSEGLLAGSYNEQFF. CDR3 bases: TGTGCCAGCAGTGAAGGACTACTAGCGGGAAGTTACAATGAGCAGTTCTTC.

The chain couples TRBV18 to TRBJ2-7; D is unresolved. The length of the CDR3 is 13 residues. Germline CDR1 and CDR2: KGHSH and LQKENI. The V end lost 3 bases, the J end lost 1 base, and 7 bases lay between the germline ends. DNA of the CDR3: TGTGCCAGCTCACCTTCGGCTTCCTACGAGCAGTACTTC. Translated, it gives CASSPSASYEQYF.